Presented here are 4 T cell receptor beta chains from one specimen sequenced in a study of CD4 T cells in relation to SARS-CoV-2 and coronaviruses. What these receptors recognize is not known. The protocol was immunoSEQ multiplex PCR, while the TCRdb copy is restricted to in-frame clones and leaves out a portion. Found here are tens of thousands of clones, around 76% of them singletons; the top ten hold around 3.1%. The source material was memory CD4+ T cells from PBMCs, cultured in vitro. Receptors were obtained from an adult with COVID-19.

The CDR3 here is CASSLLQGAGNTIYF. DNA for the CDR3: TGTGCCAGCAGCCTCTTACAGGGGGCTGGAAACACCATATATTTT. V is TRBV7-2 and J is TRBJ1-3; 8 bases fit TRBD1. Germline-derived CDR1 and CDR2 are SGHTA and FQGNSA. V shed 5 bases and J 2 bases; nucleotides not matched to a gene: 5. The CDR3 is 15 amino acids.

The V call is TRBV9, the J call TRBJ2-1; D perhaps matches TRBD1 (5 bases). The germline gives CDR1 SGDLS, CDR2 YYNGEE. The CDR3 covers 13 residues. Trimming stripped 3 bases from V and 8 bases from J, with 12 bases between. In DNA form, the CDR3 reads TGTGCCAGCAGCGCGACAGTGGGTGATGAGCAGTTCTTC. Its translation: CASSATVGDEQFF.

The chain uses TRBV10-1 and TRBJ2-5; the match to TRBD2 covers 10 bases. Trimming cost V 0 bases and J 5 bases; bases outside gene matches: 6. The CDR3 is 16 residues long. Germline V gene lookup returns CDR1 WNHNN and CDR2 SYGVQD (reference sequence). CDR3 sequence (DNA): TGCGCCAGCAGTGAGTCAGGAGCGGGAGGGTTGGAGACCCAGTACTTC. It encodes CASSESGAGGLETQYF.

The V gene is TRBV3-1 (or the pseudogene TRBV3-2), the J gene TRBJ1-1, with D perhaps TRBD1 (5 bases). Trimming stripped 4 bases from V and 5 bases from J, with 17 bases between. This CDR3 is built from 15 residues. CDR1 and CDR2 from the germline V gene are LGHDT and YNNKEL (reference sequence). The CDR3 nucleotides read TGTGCCAGCAGCCTCTCGTATAGGGACGGGACTGAAGCTTTCTTT. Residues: CASSLSYRDGTEAFF.